This T cell receptor (beta chain) came from a study of shared clonotypes between healthy human individuals. Here immunoSEQ multiplex PCR was the method, and the copy in TCRdb shows in-frame clones only, minus some. Of around 430,000 clones listed, roughly 80% are singletons. The CDR3 runs 14 residues. Germline CDR1 reads GTSNPN; CDR2 reads SVGIG (reference sequence). Germline trimming cut 1 base from V and 5 bases from J; bases unmatched to any gene: 5. Sequenced input: PBMCs. The chain employs TRBV30 and TRBJ1-5, with TRBD1 identical over 7 bases. The clonotype was recovered from a woman aged 40 to 49 in good health. Some clones in this sample may be carry-over from other donors' samples. The CDR3 here is CAWSDRDSYQPQHF. The CDR3 coding sequence is TGTGCCTGGAGTGACAGGGACAGCTATCAGCCCCAGCATTTT. Combining the CDR3 with reference TRBV30 and TRBJ1-5 gives the whole variable domain SQTIHQWPATLVQPVGSPLSLECTVEGTSNPNLYWYRQAAGRGLQLLFYSVGIGQISSEVPQNLSASRPQDRQFILSSKKLLLSDSGFYLCAWSDRDSYQPQHFGDGTRLSIL.